This TCR beta chain was captured in a study of long-term antiretroviral therapy in people with HIV. The germline V gene has CDR1 MDHEN and CDR2 SYDVKM. There are 15 residues in the CDR3. V was clipped by 5 bases and J by 1 base; unmatched bases: 8. Survey level was the resolution at which the v3.0 immunoSEQ assay ran. Sequencing used immunoSEQ multiplex PCR; TCRdb keeps in-frame clones, though not all of them. Seen here are 24,000 or so clones, 80% to 95% observed once, and the top ten hold under 10%. The chain joins TRBV28 to TRBJ2-7, with 7 positions matching TRBD2. This sequence was found in a woman aged 40 to 50 with HIV. The sample in question was unsorted PBMCs, obtained 7.6 years after starting antiretroviral therapy. The DNA for the CDR3 is TGTGCCAGCAGTGGTGGCGGGGAGGGGTCCTACGAGCAGTACTTC. It yields the protein CASSGGGEGSYEQYF. Together with reference TRBV28 and TRBJ2-7, the CDR3 gives the full variable domain: DVKVTQSSRYLVKRTGEKVFLECVQDMDHENMFWYRQDPGLGLRLIYFSYDVKMKEKGDIPEGYSVSREKKERFSLILESASTNQTSMYLCASSGGGEGSYEQYFGPGTRLTVT.